One and the same sample provided the 27 T cell receptor beta chains below, sequenced in a study of blood T cell repertoires in COVID-19 (dated by TCRdb to 2019 to 2021). Libraries were built with the immunoSEQ multiplex PCR assay. The table was pulled from immuneACCESS by TCRdb, which kept in-frame rearrangements only. Such tables lose some clones; where checked, under half of the loss comes from unresolved V genes, and the rest has no known cause. The sample contains approximately 200,000 clones, around nine tenths of them found a single time. Roughly 7.2% of the sample lies in the top ten. The sequenced sample consisted of PBMCs or T cells enriched from blood (not recorded which). These receptors were collected from a man between 25 and 39 years old in a cohort exposed to, infected with or recovered from COVID-19 (not recorded which).

The V gene is TRBV4-2, the J gene TRBJ1-6; 7 bases fit TRBD1. Looked up from germline, CDR1 is LGHNA and CDR2 is YNFKEQ. Losses at the gene ends were 3 bases for V and 8 bases for J; bases not matched to a gene: 4. This CDR3 has 14 amino acids. The CDR3 nucleotides are TGTGCCAGCAGCCAGTCAACAGGGGATTCACCCCTCCACTTT. It codes for CASSQSTGDSPLHF.

The chain carries TRBV7-2 and TRBJ2-2; 8 bases line up with TRBD2. J lost 7 bases, V lost 1 base, and 11 bases had no gene match. CDR1 and CDR2 (germline): SGHTA, FQGNSA. The CDR3 has 17 residues. In nucleotides, the CDR3 is TGTGCCAGCAGCTTAGATCGCGGCGGGAGGTACGGCGGGGAGCTGTTTTTT. Protein: CASSLDRGGRYGGELFF.

The V and J genes are TRBV15 and TRBJ2-3; 7 bases agree with TRBD2. V dropped 0 bases and J dropped 4; count of bases not matched to a gene: 7. Germline values: CDR1 LNHNV, CDR2 YYDKDF (reference sequence). This CDR3 contains 16 residues. CDR3 coding DNA: TGTGCCACCAGCAGAGACCCCTCTCGGGGGGCAGATACGCAGTATTTT. This translates into CATSRDPSRGADTQYF.

CDR3 in amino acids: CASSIRTGFRNQPQHF. CDR3 sequence (DNA): TGTGCCAGTAGCATACGGACAGGGTTTCGCAATCAGCCCCAGCATTTT. This chain uses TRBV19 with TRBJ1-5; 8 bases match TRBD1. CDR1 is LNHDA, CDR2 SQIVND, per germline (reference sequence). The CDR3 has 16 residues. Trimming cost V 6 bases and J 2 bases; bases outside gene matches: 9.

V is TRBV19 and J is TRBJ1-1; no definite D call. With 5 bases removed from V and 1 base from J, the gap between germline ends came to 8 bases. The CDR3 extends over 13 amino acids. In germline, CDR1 is LNHDA, CDR2 SQIVND (reference sequence). The CDR3 DNA sequence: TGTGCCAGTAGTTTTACAGCGAACACTGAAGCTTTCTTT. Translation gives CASSFTANTEAFF.

CDR3 region: CSVVSPGLGTEAFF. DNA for the CDR3: TGCAGCGTTGTAAGCCCAGGCTTGGGCACTGAAGCTTTCTTT. V gene TRBV29-1 combines with J gene TRBJ1-1, with D unresolved. The CDR3 runs to 14 residues. With 4 bases removed from V and 4 bases from J, the gap between germline ends came to 16 bases. Germline V gives CDR1 SQVTM, CDR2 ANQGSEA.

This rearrangement joins TRBV6-6 to TRBJ2-7, with 7 positions matching TRBD2. The ends lost 3 bases at V and 6 bases at J; junction bases unmatched: 2. Germline V gives CDR1 MNHNY, CDR2 SVGAGI (reference sequence). The CDR3 is 12 amino acids. The CDR3 DNA is TGTGCCAGCAGTTATGGGGGGGGCGAGCAGTACTTC. Amino acids: CASSYGGGEQYF.

The chain carries TRBV5-1 and TRBJ2-7, with 7 bases that match TRBD2. Germline trimming cut 7 bases from V and 0 bases from J; bases unmatched to any gene: 4. The CDR3 contains 13 residues. Germline lookup yields CDR1 SGHRS and CDR2 YFSETQ. This CDR3 reads CASGLADSYEQYF. The CDR3, as DNA: TGCGCCAGCGGCCTAGCGGACTCCTACGAGCAGTACTTC.

The gene calls are TRBV27 and TRBJ1-3, with TRBD1 identical over 7 bases. CDR3 length: 13 residues. The germline gives CDR1 MNHEY, CDR2 SMNVEV (reference sequence). V gave up 8 bases and J gave up 6 bases; unmatched junction bases: 7. CDR3 DNA: TGTGCCAGCTCGGGAGGGGGCTTAAACACCATATATTTT. Protein product: CASSGGGLNTIYF.

The table lists this clone with a few counts. The rearrangement uses TRBV28 and TRBJ2-7; a weak D match, TRBD1 (6 bases). The CDR3 is 16 amino acids. Germline lookup yields CDR1 MDHEN and CDR2 SYDVKM. Trimming cost V 3 bases and J 0 bases, with 15 bases left between them. The CDR3 DNA is TGTGCCAGCAGTTTCGACAGGTTCCCCTCCTCCTACGAGCAGTACTTC. Its translation: CASSFDRFPSSYEQYF. Full variable domain (outside the CDR3, taken from reference TRBV28 and TRBJ2-7): DVKVTQSSRYLVKRTGEKVFLECVQDMDHENMFWYRQDPGLGLRLIYFSYDVKMKEKGDIPEGYSVSREKKERFSLILESASTNQTSMYLCASSFDRFPSSYEQYFGPGTRLTVT.

This chain links TRBV5-6 with TRBJ1-2; TRBD1 agrees at 7 bases. CDR1 and CDR2 (germline): SGHDT, YYEEEE. The length of the CDR3 is 14 residues. V lost 4 bases and J lost 7; bases outside the gene matches: 10. CDR3 nucleotides: TGTGCCAGCAGCACCCTGACAGGGTTGGTTGGCTACACCTTC. This translates into CASSTLTGLVGYTF. The whole variable domain, remainder taken from reference TRBV5-6 and TRBJ1-2, is DAGVTQSPTHLIKTRGQQVTLRCSPKSGHDTVSWYQQALGQGPQFIFQYYEEEERQRGNFPDRFSGHQFPNYSSELNVNALLLGDSALYLCASSTLTGLVGYTFGSGTRLTVV.

The chain employs TRBV7-9 and TRBJ2-7, with 9 bases that match TRBD2. J lost 7 bases, V lost 1 base, and 8 bases had no gene match. CDR3 size: 15 residues. Germline lookup yields CDR1 SEHNR and CDR2 FQNEAQ (reference sequence). The CDR3 DNA follows: TGTGCCAGCAGCTTAGGAGCGGGAGGTGGAGGGGAGCAGTACTTC. Translation: CASSLGAGGGGEQYF. The full variable domain, completed using reference TRBV7-9 and TRBJ2-7, is DTGVSQNPRHKITKRGQNVTFRCDPISEHNRLYWYRQTLGQGPEFLTYFQNEAQLEKSRLLSDRFSAERPKGSFSTLEIQRTEQGDSAMYLCASSLGAGGGGEQYFGPGTRLTVT.

This clone was recorded only once. V and J are TRBV6-5 and TRBJ1-1, with 9 bases aligning to TRBD1. The trim removed 5 bases at V and 6 bases at J, leaving 1 base unmatched. Per the germline V gene, CDR1 is MNHEY and CDR2 is SVGAGI. The CDR3 is 12 residues long. The CDR3 spells CASSRTGAEAFF. The CDR3 nucleotides are TGTGCCAGCAGTAGGACAGGGGCTGAAGCTTTCTTT.

This chain links TRBV19 with TRBJ2-7, with 7 nucleotides matching TRBD1. Looked up from germline, CDR1 is LNHDA and CDR2 is SQIVND (reference sequence). The CDR3 runs 12 residues. Trimming cost V 6 bases and J 5 bases; bases outside gene matches: 4. The CDR3 DNA reads as TGTGCCAGTAGCTTAGGGGGCGACGAGCAGTACTTC. It encodes CASSLGGDEQYF.

Only one count was recorded for this clone. The V call is TRBV18, the J call TRBJ1-3, with D unclear. The CDR3 has 15 amino acids. Trimming pared 1 base from V and 0 bases from J, leaving 7 bases between. Per the germline V gene, CDR1 is KGHSH and CDR2 is LQKENI. CDR3 bases: TGTGCCAGCTCACCACGCGAGGCCTCTGGAAACACCATATATTTT. It codes for CASSPREASGNTIYF. The variable domain in full, completed from reference TRBV18 and TRBJ1-3, reads NAGVMQNPRHLVRRRGQEARLRCSPMKGHSHVYWYRQLPEEGLKFMVYLQKENIIDESGMPKERFSAEFPKEGPSILRIQQVVRGDSAAYFCASSPREASGNTIYFGEGSWLTVV.

The gene calls are TRBV7-3 and TRBJ2-7, with TRBD2 as a possible D gene (6 bases). The CDR3 runs 13 residues. The V and J ends lost 5 bases and 7 bases respectively, with 15 bases between them. From germline, CDR1 is SGHTA and CDR2 FQGTGA. The CDR3: CASSPKGGSEQYF. Here the CDR3 DNA reads TGTGCCAGCAGCCCGAAGGGAGGATCTGAGCAGTACTTC.

This clone was seen just once. The V call is TRBV3-1 (or the pseudogene TRBV3-2), the J call TRBJ2-2; 7 bases line up with TRBD2. Germline CDR1 is LGHDT and CDR2 is YNNKEL (reference sequence). Trimming took 6 bases from V and 0 from J; bases not matched to a gene: 7. The CDR3 length is 16 residues. The CDR3 protein is CASRSGTNPNTGELFF. The CDR3 nucleotides read TGTGCCAGCAGGTCCGGGACTAACCCGAACACCGGGGAGCTGTTTTTT.

The chain links TRBV19 to TRBJ2-3, with unresolved D. Germline CDR1 reads LNHDA; CDR2 reads SQIVND (reference sequence). Between the trimmed V and J ends, which lost 6 bases and 6 bases, there was a span of 16 bases. CDR3 size: 14 residues. CDR3 DNA: TGTGCCAGTAGCCGCCGACAAGGAATGGATACGCAGTATTTT. Protein sequence: CASSRRQGMDTQYF.

The chain couples TRBV27 to TRBJ1-4, with D possibly being TRBD1 (5 bases). This CDR3 contains 14 residues. With 6 bases removed from V and 8 bases from J, the gap between germline ends came to 16 bases. CDR1 is MNHEY, CDR2 SMNVEV, per germline (reference sequence). The CDR3 DNA reads as TGTGCCAGCAGCCCAGACAGCGAGTTCGAAAAACTGTTTTTT. This gives the protein CASSPDSEFEKLFF.

The V and J genes are TRBV7-9 and TRBJ2-1; 9 bases are shared with TRBD2. Unmatched junction bases numbered 17, after V lost 5 bases and J lost 3 bases. Germline V CDR1 and CDR2: SEHNR, FQNEAQ (reference sequence). The CDR3 is made up of 19 amino acids. In DNA form, the CDR3 reads TGTGCCAGCAGCCCCCGCCGGGGTAGCGGGAGAGAGAGCTACAATGAGCAGTTCTTC. It codes for CASSPRRGSGRESYNEQFF.

The chain employs TRBV27 and TRBJ1-5, with D hard to call. CDR1 is MNHEY, CDR2 SMNVEV, per germline (reference sequence). This CDR3 is built from 12 residues. The V and J ends lost 11 bases and 3 bases respectively, with 11 bases between them. CDR3 nucleotide sequence: TGTGCCGTACATTTAGCCAATCAGCCCCAGCATTTT. This codes for CAVHLANQPQHF.

This clone was seen just once. V usage is TRBV5-6 and J usage is TRBJ1-6; tentative D call: TRBD1 (5 bases). V dropped 0 bases and J dropped 6 bases, with 19 bases sitting between them. From germline, CDR1 is SGHDT and CDR2 YYEEEE. This CDR3 region has 18 residues. Here the CDR3 reads CASSLVSHARGTNSPLHF. In nucleotides, the CDR3 is TGTGCCAGCAGCTTGGTATCTCACGCCCGGGGGACTAATTCACCCCTCCACTTT.

The chain recombines TRBV5-5 with TRBJ2-3, with 8 bases aligning to TRBD1. Germline CDR1 and CDR2: SGHKS and YYEKEE (reference sequence). V trimming: 2 bases; J trimming: 0 bases; junction bases outside the gene matches: 5. The CDR3 covers 16 residues. CDR3 protein: CASSFDRGYSTDTQYF. The CDR3, as DNA: TGTGCCAGCAGCTTCGACAGGGGATATAGCACAGATACGCAGTATTTT.

The gene calls are TRBV3-1 (or the pseudogene TRBV3-2) and TRBJ2-1, with TRBD2 matching 11 bases. With 1 base clipped from V and 4 bases from J, the junction kept 6 bases outside the gene matches. Germline assignment: CDR1 LGHDT and CDR2 YNNKEL (reference sequence). There are 17 residues in the CDR3. This CDR3 reads CASSQAPLAGAYNEQFF. The CDR3, as DNA: TGTGCCAGCAGCCAAGCCCCACTAGCGGGGGCGTACAATGAGCAGTTCTTC.

The chain carries TRBV27 and TRBJ1-1; 8 positions agree with TRBD1. CDR3 length: 14 residues. Germline V gene sequence: CDR1 MNHEY, CDR2 SMNVEV (reference sequence). With 0 bases clipped from V and 6 bases from J, the junction kept 3 bases outside the gene matches. The CDR3 protein is CASSLSQGGAEAFF. CDR3 sequence (DNA): TGTGCCAGCAGTTTATCACAGGGGGGAGCTGAAGCTTTCTTT.

The J gene is TRBJ2-7, the V gene TRBV28; TRBD2 is a possible D gene (5 bases). Germline V lookup: CDR1 MDHEN, CDR2 SYDVKM. The CDR3 loop spans 13 amino acids. With 5 bases removed from V and 4 bases from J, the gap between germline ends came to 12 bases. The CDR3, as DNA: TGTGCCAGCAGTCCAGAGGGAAAATACGAGCAGTACTTC. This translates into CASSPEGKYEQYF.

The chain links TRBV7-2 to TRBJ1-2; the match to TRBD1 covers 11 bases. The germline gives CDR1 SGHTA, CDR2 FQGNSA. The CDR3 extends over 15 amino acids. With 5 bases clipped from V and 4 bases from J, the junction kept 6 bases outside the gene matches. The CDR3 bases are TGTGCCAGCAGCCGGAGGGACAGGGGGGCCTATGGCTACACCTTC. Encoded protein: CASSRRDRGAYGYTF. Based on the CDR3 plus reference TRBV7-2 and TRBJ1-2, the full variable domain is GAGVSQSPSNKVTEKGKDVELRCDPISGHTALYWYRQSLGQGLEFLIYFQGNSAPDKSGLPSDRFSAERTGGSVSTLTIQRTQQEDSAVYLCASSRRDRGAYGYTFGSGTRLTVV.